These 9 T cell receptor beta chains were all obtained from the same sample, sequenced in a study of CD8+CD57+ T cells in acquired aplastic anemia. TCR beta VDJ combinations and CDR3 sequences were profiled from genomic DNA. TCRdb called the reads again in MiXCR, with one record for every CDR3 protein. The sample includes roughly 250,000 distinct CDR3 sequences, less than 85% seen only once; the top ten take 42%. Selection for sequencing was limited to patients who had shown CD8+CD57+ cell expansion by flow cytometry. Specimen: sorted CD4+, CD8+, or CD8+CD57+ T cells (not recorded which) from PBMCs. All receptors derive from a human donor with aplastic anemia.

On this clonotype: An end of the junction does not agree with germline; a read error may underlie this. The V call is TRBV7-9, the J call TRBJ1-2; a weak D match, TRBD1 (6 bases). The CDR3 sequence is 14 residues long. Germline loops: CDR1 SEHNR, CDR2 FQNEAQ (reference sequence). CDR3 sequence: CASSLVPGELCFGF. The CDR3 bases are TGTGCCAGCAGCTTAGTCCCAGGGGAGCTGTGTTTTGGATTC.

This clonotype was seen once. This clone may be a read error of a much larger clone one base away. Written as DNA, the CDR3 is TGTGCCAGCAGGGTAGCCGGGGGCGAGAACTATGGCTACACCTTC. It encodes CASRVAGGENYGYTF. This chain links TRBV6-4 with TRBJ1-2; possible D gene TRBD1, 6 bases. This CDR3 is 15 amino acids long. Germline V CDR1 and CDR2: MRHNA, SNTAGT. Trimming stripped 6 bases from V and 2 bases from J, with 16 bases between.

As concerns this clonotype: The junction differs from germline at one of its ends, possibly a read error. This chain joins TRBV7-2 and TRBJ2-3; 10 positions agree with TRBD1. Germline CDR1 and CDR2: SGHTA and FQGNSA. CDR3 length: 14 amino acids. CDR3 sequence reads: CASSSTGGIRRNTF. Written as DNA, the CDR3 is TGTGCCAGCAGCTCGACAGGGGGCATTCGTAGAAACACCTTT.

Of note for this clonotype: Its ends do not fully match the called genes, so a read error is possible. In nucleotides, the CDR3 is TGTGCCAGCGGCTTAGATGTGAACGTTCAGTACTTC. It encodes CASGLDVNVQYF. V is TRBV11-3 and J is TRBJ2-4; D ambiguous. This CDR3 contains 12 residues. Germline CDR1 and CDR2: SGHNT and YENEEA.

The rearrangement links TRBV9 to TRBJ2-7, with 7 bases aligning to TRBD1. Trimming cost V 4 bases and J 2 bases; bases outside gene matches: 18. Germline values: CDR1 SGDLS, CDR2 YYNGEE. This CDR3 has 18 residues. CDR3 amino acids: CASSPHPDGTALPYEQYV. Here the CDR3 DNA reads TGTGCCAGCAGCCCACATCCTGACGGGACAGCCCTTCCCTACGAGCAGTACGTC.

The gene calls are TRBV7-9 and TRBJ2-7; D is possibly TRBD1 (6 bases). The germline V gene has CDR1 SEHNR and CDR2 FQNEAQ (reference sequence). The CDR3 is 13 residues long. Trimming pared 6 bases from V and 2 bases from J, leaving 11 bases between. This CDR3 is CASRRDKPYEQYF. The CDR3 nucleotides are TGTGCCAGCAGACGGGACAAACCCTACGAGCAGTACTTC.

This rearrangement joins TRBV5-1 to TRBJ2-3; D is unresolved. The CDR3 has 12 residues. The V gene lost 1 base and the J gene lost 13 bases, with 13 bases spanning the gap. The germline V gene encodes CDR1 SGHRS and CDR2 YFSETQ. The CDR3 spells CASSLRADTKYF. The DNA of the CDR3 is TGCGCCAGCAGCTTGAGGGCGGATACTAAGTATTTT. Full variable domain (outside the CDR3, taken from reference TRBV5-1 and TRBJ2-3): KAGVTQTPRYLIKTRGQQVTLSCSPISGHRSVSWYQQTPGQGLQFLFEYFSETQRNKGNFPGRFSGRQFSNSRSEMNVSTLELGDSALYLCASSLRADTKYFGPGTRLTVL.

Concerning this clonotype: A junction end diverges from the germline sequence, so it may reflect a read error. The V and J genes are TRBV19 and TRBJ2-1; D ambiguous. Germline V gives CDR1 LNHDA, CDR2 SQIVND (reference sequence). The CDR3 has 13 amino acids. The CDR3 region is CASSTSWDGEKVF. The DNA of the CDR3 is TGTGCCAGTAGTACTTCTTGGGATGGTGAGAAGGTCTTC.

Points on this clonotype: The CDR3 end shows no conserved phenylalanine or tryptophan, and so a read error is likely. The chain uses TRBV4-1 and TRBJ2-3; possibly TRBD1 or TRBD2 for D (5 bases each). Germline loops: CDR1 MGHRA, CDR2 YSYEKL. The CDR3 is 15 amino acids. The DNA for the CDR3 is TGCGCCAGCAGCCTAGGTGCGGGCGTCACAGGTACGCAGTATTTA. The encoded protein is CASSLGAGVTGTQYL.